Below are 23 T cell receptor beta chains sequenced from a single sample in a study of T cell repertoires in cytomegalovirus infection. TCRdb called the reads again in MiXCR, with one record for every CDR3 protein. The repertoire holds over 200,000 distinct CDR3 sequences, with about an eighth as singletons. The source material was PBMCs. The receptors derive from a human donor in good health (CMV status not recorded). Some clones in this sample may be carry-over from other donors' samples.

The table lists this clonotype with many counts. The gene calls are TRBV11-2 and TRBJ2-3, with 12 bases lining up with TRBD2. The CDR3 has 18 residues. The germline CDR1 and CDR2 sequences are SGHAT and FQNNGV. The V gene end was trimmed by 5 bases and the J gene end by 6 bases; junction bases not matched to a gene: 15. CDR3 region: CASSISPLAGGPLDTQYF. Written as DNA, the CDR3 is TGTGCCAGCAGCATCAGCCCTCTAGCGGGGGGGCCGTTGGATACGCAGTATTTT.

This clonotype was recorded at least ten times. This chain uses TRBV7-2 with TRBJ2-5, with 7 bases identical to TRBD1. The germline V gene encodes CDR1 SGHTA and CDR2 FQGNSA. V gave up 3 bases and J gave up 2 bases; unmatched junction bases: 6. The CDR3 totals 15 residues. The CDR3 is CASSLTGPGQETQYF. CDR3 sequence (DNA): TGTGCCAGCAGCTTGACAGGGCCGGGGCAAGAGACCCAGTACTTC.

The gene calls are TRBV6-5 and TRBJ1-2; TRBD1 matches 9 bases. Germline loops: CDR1 MNHEY, CDR2 SVGAGI. The CDR3 is 16 amino acids. Unmatched junction bases numbered 4, after V lost 0 bases and J lost 2 bases. CDR3 amino acids: CASSYSRTGGNYGYTF. Written as DNA, the CDR3 is TGTGCCAGCAGTTACTCTAGAACAGGGGGCAACTATGGCTACACCTTC.

This clonotype showed up just a few times. The chain has TRBV6-2 or TRBV6-3 and TRBJ2-3; TRBD2 aligns across 8 bases. Germline V gene data show CDR1 as MNHEY and CDR2 as SVGEGT. With V trimmed by 2 bases and J by 0 bases, 7 bases remained unmatched. CDR3 size: 17 residues. CDR3 sequence reads: CASSYPSAGVSTDTQYF. CDR3 in DNA: TGTGCCAGCAGTTACCCCTCAGCGGGAGTGAGCACAGATACGCAGTATTTT.

CDR3 sequence (DNA): TGTGCCAGCAGCTTACAGAGCAGGGACGAGCAGTACTTC. Translated: CASSLQSRDEQYF. The chain links TRBV7-9 to TRBJ2-7; possible D gene TRBD1, 5 bases. V lost 2 bases and J lost 5, with 10 bases in between. This CDR3 contains 13 residues. Germline CDR1 SEHNR, CDR2 FQNEAQ (reference sequence). Supplemented by reference TRBV7-9 and TRBJ2-7, the full variable domain reads DTGVSQNPRHKITKRGQNVTFRCDPISEHNRLYWYRQTLGQGPEFLTYFQNEAQLEKSRLLSDRFSAERPKGSFSTLEIQRTEQGDSAMYLCASSLQSRDEQYFGPGTRLTVT.

The V gene is TRBV20-1, the J gene TRBJ2-1; D assignment may be TRBD1 or TRBD2 (5 bases each). This CDR3 has 15 residues. V was trimmed by 2 bases and J by 8 bases, leaving 19 bases between them. Germline V lookup: CDR1 DFQATT, CDR2 SNEGSKA (reference sequence). The CDR3 DNA sequence: TGCAGTGCTAGACCACGGGACCAAAGGGCGGATGAGCAGTTCTTC. This translates into CSARPRDQRADEQFF.

The CDR3 coding sequence is TGCAGTGCTAGCTACGAGCAGTACTTC. Amino acid sequence: CSASYEQYF. This chain links TRBV20-1 with TRBJ2-7; D gene unclear. Trimming left V 3 bases short and J 3 bases short, with 0 bases between. CDR3 size: 9 residues. The germline gives CDR1 DFQATT, CDR2 SNEGSKA (reference sequence).

In its sample, this clonotype was seen many times. V gene TRBV7-2 combines with J gene TRBJ2-7; no firm D call. V lost 5 bases and J lost 3, with 20 bases in between. Germline loops: CDR1 SGHTA, CDR2 FQGNSA. This CDR3 is 16 amino acids long. The CDR3 bases are TGTGCCAGCAGCGCCCTTTTTGGCCGTCGAGTCTACGAGCAGTACTTC. It translates to CASSALFGRRVYEQYF.

At least ten counts were recorded for this clonotype. V usage is TRBV6-2 or TRBV6-3 and J usage is TRBJ2-4; 10 nucleotides align to TRBD1. V gave up 2 bases and J gave up 2 bases; unmatched junction bases: 9. Germline V lookup: CDR1 MNHEY, CDR2 SVGEGT. This CDR3 has 18 amino acids. The CDR3 DNA sequence: TGTGCCAGCAGTTACAGCCCCGGGACAGGGGAGTCCAAAAACATTCAGTACTTC. Its translation: CASSYSPGTGESKNIQYF.

This clonotype was observed a few times. The V call is TRBV5-1, the J call TRBJ2-1; 10 bases line up with TRBD2. Germline assignment: CDR1 SGHRS and CDR2 YFSETQ. The CDR3 totals 16 residues. Losses at the gene ends were 4 bases for V and 6 bases for J; bases not matched to a gene: 10. The CDR3: CASSIDSSGSSNEQFF. CDR3 sequence (DNA): TGCGCCAGCAGCATCGATTCTAGCGGGAGTAGCAATGAGCAGTTCTTC.

V usage is TRBV24-1 and J usage is TRBJ2-4; 13 bases line up with TRBD2. The V gene's germline CDR1 is KGHDR and CDR2 SFDVKD. V lost 7 bases and J lost 5; bases outside the gene matches: 7. CDR3 length: 16 amino acids. The CDR3 DNA sequence: TGTGCCACCAGCGAAAGGACTAGCGGGGGAGAAAACATTCAGTACTTC. Amino acids: CATSERTSGGENIQYF.

This clonotype was seen at least ten times. This chain joins TRBV11-3 and TRBJ2-3; D not certain. This CDR3 spans 14 amino acids. Trimming took off 4 bases at V and 2 bases at J, with 10 bases between the two ends. Germline CDR1 reads SGHNT; CDR2 reads YENEEA. The CDR3 DNA sequence: TGTGCCAGCAGCTCCTCCGGCCCCACAGATACGCAGTATTTT. This translates into CASSSSGPTDTQYF. Complete variable domain (other parts from reference TRBV11-3 and TRBJ2-3): EAGVVQSPRYKIIEKKQPVAFWCNPISGHNTLYWYLQNLGQGPELLIRYENEEAVDDSQLPKDRFSAERLKGVDSTLKIQPAELGDSAVYLCASSSSGPTDTQYFGPGTRLTVL.

This clonotype has ten or more counts. The genes are TRBV12-5 and TRBJ2-1; 9 nucleotides align to TRBD1. Germline-derived CDR1 and CDR2 are LGHNT and FRNRAP. V shed 6 bases, J shed 10 bases, and the junction held 13 bases outside the gene matches. The CDR3 sequence is 15 residues long. The CDR3 protein is CASGLDRGQRYEQFF. DNA of the CDR3: TGTGCTAGTGGACTGGACAGGGGCCAGAGGTACGAGCAGTTCTTC.

This clonotype was counted many times. V usage is TRBV11-2 and J usage is TRBJ2-5; no reliable D call. CDR1 is SGHAT, CDR2 FQNNGV, per germline. The germline V and J ends were trimmed by 5 bases and 0 bases, with 16 bases remaining between them. The CDR3 covers 16 residues. The CDR3 here is CASSVGKNYYQETQYF. The CDR3, as DNA: TGTGCCAGCAGCGTAGGGAAGAACTACTACCAAGAGACCCAGTACTTC.

This clonotype was counted ten times or more. V is TRBV5-5 and J is TRBJ1-1, with 7 bases lining up with TRBD1. Trimming removed 1 base from V and 4 bases from J; junction bases left unmatched: 4. Per the germline V gene, CDR1 is SGHKS and CDR2 is YYEKEE (reference sequence). The CDR3 is made up of 14 amino acids. The CDR3, as DNA: TGTGCCAGCAGCTTGACAGGGGAAAGCACTGAAGCTTTCTTT. Its translation is CASSLTGESTEAFF.

This clonotype was recorded many times. This rearrangement joins TRBV6-2 or TRBV6-3 to TRBJ2-7; D gene uncertain. Germline V CDR1 and CDR2: MNHEY, SVGEGT. Trimming left V 6 bases short and J 3 bases short, with 9 bases between. The CDR3 extends over 12 amino acids. The CDR3 reads CASRRTNYEQYF. CDR3 in DNA: TGTGCCAGCAGACGAACTAACTACGAGCAGTACTTC.

This clonotype was detected only a few times. The V and J genes are TRBV11-3 and TRBJ2-2, with D possibly being TRBD1 or TRBD2 (5 bases each). CDR1 is SGHNT, CDR2 YENEEA, per germline. Trimming pared 5 bases from V and 4 bases from J, leaving 23 bases between. The CDR3 is 18 amino acids. CDR3 region: CASSRGGGKVTSTGELFF. The CDR3 nucleotides read TGTGCCAGCAGCCGGGGTGGGGGAAAAGTAACGTCCACCGGGGAGCTGTTTTTT.

The table lists this clonotype with a few counts. This sequence joins TRBV4-3 and TRBJ2-5; 9 nucleotides align to TRBD2. This CDR3 region has 16 residues. Per the germline V gene, CDR1 is LGHNA and CDR2 is YSLEER. V gave up 0 bases and J gave up 5 bases; unmatched junction bases: 7. CDR3 protein: CASSQDVSGRRETQYF. CDR3 DNA: TGCGCCAGCAGCCAAGATGTTAGCGGGAGACGGGAGACCCAGTACTTC.

The table lists this clonotype with many counts. The chain combines TRBV20-1 with TRBJ1-1; D is uncertain. Per the germline V gene, CDR1 is DFQATT and CDR2 is SNEGSKA (reference sequence). The CDR3 is 16 amino acids. The V and J ends lost 2 bases and 1 base respectively, with 17 bases between them. The CDR3: CSARHRTGGRNTEAFF. The CDR3 coding sequence is TGCAGTGCTAGACACCGGACGGGCGGCAGGAACACTGAAGCTTTCTTT.

This clonotype was seen a handful of times. V usage is TRBV6-2 or TRBV6-3 and J usage is TRBJ1-1, with D uncertain. Trimming removed 5 bases at V and 7 bases at J, with 11 bases between. Germline V gives CDR1 MNHEY, CDR2 SVGEGT. The CDR3 is 12 amino acids. CDR3: CASSTSGDEAFF. CDR3 sequence (DNA): TGTGCCAGCAGTACTAGTGGAGATGAAGCTTTCTTT.

This clonotype has just a few counts. The V call is TRBV6-2 or TRBV6-3, the J call TRBJ2-7; 15 bases match TRBD2. V was clipped by 6 bases and J by 4 bases; unmatched bases: 4. Germline CDR1 is MNHEY and CDR2 is SVGEGT. This CDR3 contains 15 residues. In DNA, the CDR3 is TGTGCCAGCAGAAGCGGGACTAGCGGGAGGTACGAGCAGTACTTC. It translates to CASRSGTSGRYEQYF.

This clonotype was found a few times. The gene calls are TRBV12-3 or TRBV12-4 and TRBJ2-1; 11 nucleotides agree with TRBD2. J was trimmed by 8 bases and V by 0 bases; bases with no gene match: 9. The CDR3 totals 17 residues. The CDR3 coding sequence is TGTGCCAGCAGTTTAGCGCGTCTAGCGGGAGGAAGCGATGAGCAGTTCTTC. Protein sequence: CASSLARLAGGSDEQFF.

The chain has TRBV19 and TRBJ2-1, with 8 positions matching TRBD2. With V trimmed by 1 base and J by 5 bases, 13 bases remained unmatched. Germline CDR1 is LNHDA and CDR2 is SQIVND (reference sequence). The CDR3 contains 18 residues. In DNA form, the CDR3 reads TGTGCCAGTAGTATAGCCCCCCTGGCGGGAGGATCCCACAATGAGCAGTTCTTC. It translates to CASSIAPLAGGSHNEQFF.